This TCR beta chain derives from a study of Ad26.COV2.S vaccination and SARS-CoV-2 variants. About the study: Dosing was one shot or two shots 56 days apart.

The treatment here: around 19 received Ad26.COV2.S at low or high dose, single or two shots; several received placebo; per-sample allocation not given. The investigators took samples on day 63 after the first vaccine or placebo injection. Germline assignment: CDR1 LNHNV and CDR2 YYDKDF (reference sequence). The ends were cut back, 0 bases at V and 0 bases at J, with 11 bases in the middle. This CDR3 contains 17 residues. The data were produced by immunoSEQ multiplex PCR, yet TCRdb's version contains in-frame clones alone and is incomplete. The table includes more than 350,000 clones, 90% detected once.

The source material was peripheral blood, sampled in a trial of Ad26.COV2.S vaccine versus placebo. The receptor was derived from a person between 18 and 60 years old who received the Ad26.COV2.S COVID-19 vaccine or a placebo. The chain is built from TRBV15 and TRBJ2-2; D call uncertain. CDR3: CATSREPLTANTGELFF. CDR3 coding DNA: TGTGCCACCAGCAGAGAGCCACTAACTGCGAACACCGGGGAGCTGTTTTTT.